The TCR beta chain under discussion was sequenced for a study of control samples from healthy donors and cancer patients. V lost 3 bases, J lost 4 bases, and 13 bases stayed unmatched. CDR3 length: 18 amino acids. The germline V gene encodes CDR1 DFQATT and CDR2 SNEGSKA (reference sequence). Measured with immunoSEQ multiplex PCR; TCRdb has only the in-frame clones, and not every one. This sample has tens of thousands of clones, with about 83% found just once. V usage is TRBV20-1 and J usage is TRBJ2-1; the match to TRBD2 covers 12 bases. The sequence came from a man in his 60s in good health. Sequences were obtained from blood. The DNA for the CDR3 is TGCAGTGCTAGTAGCCCCCTTCTAGCGGGAGGGATGTACAATGAGCAGTTCTTC. Translation gives CSASSPLLAGGMYNEQFF.